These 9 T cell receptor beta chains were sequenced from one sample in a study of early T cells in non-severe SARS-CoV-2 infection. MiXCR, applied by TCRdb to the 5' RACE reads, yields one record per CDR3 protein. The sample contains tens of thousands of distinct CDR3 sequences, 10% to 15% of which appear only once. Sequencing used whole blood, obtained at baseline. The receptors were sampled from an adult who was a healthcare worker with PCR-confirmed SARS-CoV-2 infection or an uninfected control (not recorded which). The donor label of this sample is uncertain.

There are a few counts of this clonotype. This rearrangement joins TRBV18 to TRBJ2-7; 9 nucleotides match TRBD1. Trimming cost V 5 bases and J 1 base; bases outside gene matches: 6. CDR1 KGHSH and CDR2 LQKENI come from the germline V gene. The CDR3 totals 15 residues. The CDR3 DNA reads TGTGCCAGCTCATCTTCCGACAGGGGGTCCTACGAGCAGTACTTC. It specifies CASSSSDRGSYEQYF.

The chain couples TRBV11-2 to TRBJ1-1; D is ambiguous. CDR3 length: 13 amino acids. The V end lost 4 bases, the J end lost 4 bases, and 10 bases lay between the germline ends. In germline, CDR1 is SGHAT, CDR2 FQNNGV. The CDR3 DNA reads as TGTGCCAGCAGCTCCCGGTATGGCACTGAAGCTTTCTTT. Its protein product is CASSSRYGTEAFF.

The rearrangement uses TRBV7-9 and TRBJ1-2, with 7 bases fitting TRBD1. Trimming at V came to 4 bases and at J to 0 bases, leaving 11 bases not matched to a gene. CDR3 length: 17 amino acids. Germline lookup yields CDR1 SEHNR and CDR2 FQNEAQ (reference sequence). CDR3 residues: CASSSTLSGTANYGYTF. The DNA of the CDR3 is TGTGCCAGCAGCTCGACGCTGTCCGGGACAGCTAACTATGGCTACACCTTC.

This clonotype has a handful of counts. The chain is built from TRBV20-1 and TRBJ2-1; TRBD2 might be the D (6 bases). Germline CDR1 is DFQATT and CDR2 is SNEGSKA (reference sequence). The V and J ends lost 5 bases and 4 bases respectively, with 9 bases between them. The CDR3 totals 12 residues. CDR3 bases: TGCAGTGCTGCAGGGACTTACAATGAGCAGTTCTTC. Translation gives CSAAGTYNEQFF.

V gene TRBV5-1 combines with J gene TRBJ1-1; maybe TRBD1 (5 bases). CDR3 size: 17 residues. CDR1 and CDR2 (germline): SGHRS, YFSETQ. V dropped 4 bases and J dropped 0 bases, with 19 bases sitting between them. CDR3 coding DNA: TGCGCCAGCAGCGTTTGGGTGGGCAACAGGATGAACACTGAAGCTTTCTTT. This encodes CASSVWVGNRMNTEAFF.

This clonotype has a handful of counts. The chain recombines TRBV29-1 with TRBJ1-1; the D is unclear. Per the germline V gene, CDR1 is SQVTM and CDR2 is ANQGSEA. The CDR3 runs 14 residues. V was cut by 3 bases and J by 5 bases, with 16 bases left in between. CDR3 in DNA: TGCAGCGTTGACCCCCACTCCGGGAGAACTGAAGCTTTCTTT. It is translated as CSVDPHSGRTEAFF.

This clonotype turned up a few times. The CDR3 nucleotides read TGCAGCACCTACAGCACAGATACGCAGTATTTT. This encodes CSTYSTDTQYF. J is TRBJ2-3 and V is TRBV29-1; no clear D gene. V was trimmed by 8 bases and J by 0 bases, leaving 6 bases between them. The CDR3 extends over 11 amino acids. CDR1 and CDR2 from the germline V gene are SQVTM and ANQGSEA.

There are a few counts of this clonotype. The CDR3 reads CSAPRQGNTDTQYF. In DNA, the CDR3 is TGCAGTGCCCCCCGGCAGGGCAACACAGATACGCAGTATTTT. The chain links TRBV20-1 to TRBJ2-3, with a tentative D call TRBD1 (5 bases). The germline gives CDR1 DFQATT, CDR2 SNEGSKA (reference sequence). Deletions cut 6 bases from V and 2 bases from J, with 15 bases between. This CDR3 comprises 14 residues.

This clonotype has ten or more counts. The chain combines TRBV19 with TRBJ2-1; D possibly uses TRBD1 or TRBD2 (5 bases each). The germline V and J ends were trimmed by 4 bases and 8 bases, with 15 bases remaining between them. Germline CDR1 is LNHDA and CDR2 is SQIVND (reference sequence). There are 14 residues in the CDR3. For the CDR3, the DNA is TGTGCCAGTAGTAGGGCAGGGAGTTTGGATGAGCAGTTCTTC. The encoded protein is CASSRAGSLDEQFF. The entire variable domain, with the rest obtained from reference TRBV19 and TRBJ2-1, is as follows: DGGITQSPKYLFRKEGQNVTLSCEQNLNHDAMYWYRQDPGQGLRLIYYSQIVNDFQKGDIAEGYSVSREKKESFPLTVTSAQKNPTAFYLCASSRAGSLDEQFFGPGTRLTVL.